This TCR beta chain was identified in a study of cytomegalovirus exposure and HLA in healthy donors. On this clone: Its cognate antigen is unknown.

Regarding the study as a whole: Over 150 TCR beta chains were listed as cytomegalovirus-associated. Within the approximately 110 validation repertoires, first-cohort TCR clusters tended to co-occur, according to a later analysis. Reports credit the classifier with highly specific, highly sensitive diagnosis of cytomegalovirus status.

Unmatched junction bases numbered 5, after V lost 1 base and J lost 8 bases. The CDR3 loop spans 14 amino acids. From germline, CDR1 is SEHNR and CDR2 FQNEAQ (reference sequence). TCRdb's table, derived via immunoSEQ multiplex PCR, lists solely in-frame clones and lacks some. The sample records more than 200,000 clones, less than 90% being singletons. V is TRBV7-9 and J is TRBJ2-1, with 7 bases matching TRBD2. The sequence derives from a man aged 18 to 29 in good health and CMV-seropositive. Sequenced sample: PBMCs. CDR3 protein: CASSLGGREDEQFF. CDR3 in DNA: TGTGCCAGCAGCTTAGGGGGGAGGGAGGATGAGCAGTTCTTC. Complete variable domain (other parts from reference TRBV7-9 and TRBJ2-1): DTGVSQNPRHKITKRGQNVTFRCDPISEHNRLYWYRQTLGQGPEFLTYFQNEAQLEKSRLLSDRFSAERPKGSFSTLEIQRTEQGDSAMYLCASSLGGREDEQFFGPGTRLTVL.